This is a list of T cell receptor beta chains from one sample in a study of shared clonotypes between healthy human individuals. The method was immunoSEQ multiplex PCR; TCRdb's version includes in-frame clones alone and lacks a portion of them. The repertoire holds under 2,000,000 clones, with about 94% as singletons. Sequenced input: naive CD8+ T cells sorted from blood. The receptors originated from a man aged 18-30 years in good health. Each CDR3 is given without its conserved first and last residue. Each record gives: J gene, V gene, CDR3 protein.

TRBJ1-3,TRBV6-6,ASNRQGGNTIY
TRBJ2-7,TRBV28,ASSSRFRIYEQY
TRBJ2-1,TRBV28,ASSFGQGYNNEQF
TRBJ2-1,TRBV9,ASSVGPGDNEQF
TRBJ2-7,TRBV4-3,ASSPGTSGSHEQY
TRBJ1-2,TRBV28,ASSLSITGGGYGYT
TRBJ2-2,TRBV4-1,ASSQALAGHTGELF
TRBJ1-2,TRBV5-6,ASSLGDRPINYGYT
TRBJ2-7,TRBV27,ATSGGGTYEQY
TRBJ2-7,TRBV4-3,ASSQEGAPSHYEQY
TRBJ2-2,TRBV25-1,ASSDFGLLTGELF
TRBJ2-1,TRBV6-5,GSSSRGHNEQF
TRBJ1-5,TRBV7-6,ASSLGPGRTNNQPQH
TRBJ2-3,TRBV4-2,ASSPEWGADTQY
TRBJ2-3,TRBV6-1,ASSERAGASTDTQY
TRBJ2-7,TRBV28,ASSLQPGLTFYEQY
TRBJ2-7,TRBV6-6,AASASYEQY
TRBJ2-5,TRBV13,ASSLASGGAETQY
TRBJ2-7,TRBV7-5,ARSSTAGGGYEQY
TRBJ2-1,TRBV15,ATSPPSGAYNEQF
TRBJ2-2,TRBV7-3,ASSRTLAGGLTGELF
TRBJ1-1,TRBV5-6,ASSAQANTEAF
TRBJ2-4,TRBV10-2,ASSQGNSGGAVAAKNIQY
TRBJ2-3,TRBV19,ASSTVGDTQY
TRBJ2-7,TRBV5-1,ASSLGLIYEQY
TRBJ2-7,TRBV9,ASSPGASLRDYEQY